This T cell receptor beta chain comes out of a study of shared clonotypes between healthy human individuals. Overall study results and limits: As a rule, naive subsets had a larger estimated richness than memory subsets.

Over several immunoSEQ plates, each subset's genomic DNA was distributed in even portions. Sequenced by immunoSEQ multiplex PCR; TCRdb stores in-frame clones only, minus some. The sample yields some 500,000 clones, 90% to 97% seen once. For this clone: Antigen unknown.

This CDR3 is 16 amino acids long. Trimming removed 0 bases at V and 9 bases at J, with 20 bases between. The chain employs TRBV23-1 and TRBJ1-1; D perhaps matches TRBD1 (5 bases). TRBV23-1 is an ORF, and what it does is uncertain. The TCR was taken from a woman in her thirties in good health. The sequencing sample was made of naive CD4+ T cells sorted from blood. Subset given: CD45RA+ positively selected. CDR3 sequence: CASSQSLLGAAEKAFF. The CDR3 DNA reads as TGCGCCAGCAGTCAATCGCTTTTAGGGGCAGCGGAAAAAGCTTTCTTT.